Shown below are 17 T cell receptor beta chains from a single sample sequenced in a study of T cells in narcolepsy. Libraries were prepared by immunoSEQ multiplex PCR; TCRdb keeps only in-frame clonotypes and omits some of them. The sample has approximately 30,000 clones; roughly 74% are singletons. The sequenced sample was CD45RA- memory CD4+ T cells from PBMCs. These receptors originate from a human donor with narcolepsy.

This clone was seen a single time. The J gene is TRBJ2-1, the V gene TRBV7-3; D uncertain. Germline V gene data show CDR1 as SGHTA and CDR2 as FQGTGA. V gave up 5 bases and J gave up 4 bases, with 15 bases separating them. The CDR3 has 15 amino acids. The CDR3 sequence: CASSTLVGPYNEQFF. The CDR3 DNA follows: TGTGCCAGCAGCACTCTAGTGGGTCCTTACAATGAGCAGTTCTTC.

The rearrangement joins TRBV18 to TRBJ2-2, with no clear D. This CDR3 contains 15 residues. Germline lookup yields CDR1 KGHSH and CDR2 LQKENI. V was pared by 4 bases and J by 6 bases, with 15 bases between. CDR3 DNA: TGTGCCAGCTCACTATCGCAGATAGGATCCGGGGAGCTGTTTTTT. It codes for CASSLSQIGSGELFF. Drawing the rest from reference TRBV18 and TRBJ2-2, the complete variable domain is NAGVMQNPRHLVRRRGQEARLRCSPMKGHSHVYWYRQLPEEGLKFMVYLQKENIIDESGMPKERFSAEFPKEGPSILRIQQVVRGDSAAYFCASSLSQIGSGELFFGEGSRLTVL.

The rearrangement links TRBV9 to TRBJ1-1; 8 bases map to TRBD1. Germline V CDR1 and CDR2: SGDLS, YYNGEE. The CDR3 runs to 15 residues. V shed 0 bases, J shed 3 bases, and the junction held 4 bases outside the gene matches. The CDR3 coding sequence is TGTGCCAGCAGCGTAGGCACAGGGGGTTACACTGAAGCTTTCTTT. Translated, it gives CASSVGTGGYTEAFF.

CDR3 bases: TGTGCCAGCAGCTTAGGAGGGGACGGGGAAAAACTGTTTTTT. Its translation: CASSLGGDGEKLFF. The V and J genes are TRBV7-7 and TRBJ1-4; D may be TRBD1 (5 bases). CDR3 length: 14 amino acids. Germline V lookup: CDR1 SSHAT, CDR2 FNYEAQ (reference sequence). With 1 base removed from V and 8 bases from J, the gap between germline ends came to 11 bases.

This chain connects TRBV6-1 to TRBJ2-4; 9 positions match TRBD1. The CDR3 is made up of 18 amino acids. Looked up from germline, CDR1 is MNHNS and CDR2 is SASEGT. The J segment lost 2 bases and the V segment lost 3 bases, leaving 11 bases of the junction unmatched. The CDR3 region has the DNA TGTGCCAGCAGTGAGGCACAGGGGGCGTATGTGTCCAAAAACATTCAGTACTTC. The encoded protein is CASSEAQGAYVSKNIQYF.

This rearrangement joins TRBV2 to TRBJ1-5; D call uncertain. V was cut by 6 bases and J by 2 bases, with 14 bases left in between. This CDR3 is 15 amino acids long. Per the germline V gene, CDR1 is SNHLY and CDR2 is FYNNEI. The CDR3 coding sequence is TGTGCCAGCAGAGGAATCCGGTCGGGCAATCAGCCCCAGCATTTT. It is translated as CASRGIRSGNQPQHF. The full variable domain, in which reference TRBV2 and TRBJ1-5 provide the parts outside the CDR3, is EPEVTQTPSHQVTQMGQEVILRCVPISNHLYFYWYRQILGQKVEFLVSFYNNEISEKSEIFDDQFSVERPDGSNFTLKIRSTKLEDSAMYFCASRGIRSGNQPQHFGDGTRLSIL.

The V and J genes are TRBV7-9 and TRBJ2-5; 8 bases match TRBD2. Germline trimming cut 10 bases from V and 3 bases from J; bases unmatched to any gene: 4. Germline V gene data show CDR1 as SEHNR and CDR2 as FQNEAQ (reference sequence). This CDR3 is 12 amino acids long. In DNA, the CDR3 is TGTGCCATCCTTAGCGGGGAAGAGACCCAGTACTTC. Translation: CAILSGEETQYF.

This rearrangement joins TRBV19 to TRBJ1-5; possibly TRBD1 for D (6 bases). This CDR3 has 15 amino acids. V dropped 5 bases and J dropped 3 bases, with 14 bases sitting between them. Germline values: CDR1 LNHDA, CDR2 SQIVND (reference sequence). The CDR3: CASSAPTGPNQPQHF. Written as DNA, the CDR3 is TGTGCCAGTAGTGCCCCCACAGGGCCCAATCAGCCCCAGCATTTT.

This clone was seen just once. The chain is built from TRBV6-5 and TRBJ2-3, with TRBD2 matching 10 bases. This CDR3 has 14 residues. Trimming took 5 bases from V and 5 from J; bases not matched to a gene: 4. Per germline, CDR1 MNHEY and CDR2 SVGAGI. CDR3 sequence: CASSVQRGGDTQYF. CDR3 sequence (DNA): TGTGCCAGCAGTGTGCAGCGGGGGGGAGATACGCAGTATTTT.

This clone was detected only a few times. V is TRBV7-6 and J is TRBJ2-7; TRBD2 agrees at 7 bases. The CDR3 has 15 amino acids. The germline V gene encodes CDR1 SGHVS and CDR2 FNYEAQ. With V trimmed by 1 base and J by 2 bases, 5 bases remained unmatched. Written as DNA, the CDR3 is TGTGCCAGCAGCTTAGACGCAGCGGGGCCCTACGAGCAGTACTTC. Its translation: CASSLDAAGPYEQYF.

The rearrangement joins TRBV6-1 to TRBJ2-7; 7 bases fit TRBD1. With 7 bases clipped from V and 0 bases from J, the junction kept 6 bases outside the gene matches. The CDR3 spans 14 residues. The V gene's germline CDR1 is MNHNS and CDR2 SASEGT. CDR3 in amino acids: CASTDRARSYEQYF. In nucleotides, the CDR3 is TGTGCCAGCACTGACAGGGCCCGCTCCTACGAGCAGTACTTC.

The chain joins TRBV6-5 to TRBJ2-2, with TRBD2 matching over 9 bases. Trimming at V came to 4 bases and at J to 7 bases, leaving 7 bases not matched to a gene. There are 15 residues in the CDR3. Germline assignment: CDR1 MNHEY and CDR2 SVGAGI. The CDR3 reads CASSWKGGGVGELFF. In DNA, the CDR3 is TGTGCCAGCAGTTGGAAAGGCGGGGGGGTCGGGGAGCTGTTTTTT.

This chain links TRBV28 with TRBJ1-4; D remains unclear. The length of the CDR3 is 12 residues. Between the trimmed V and J ends, which lost 6 bases and 1 base, there was a span of 3 bases. Germline lookup yields CDR1 MDHEN and CDR2 SYDVKM. CDR3 loop: CASRITNEKLFF. DNA for the CDR3: TGTGCCAGCAGGATAACTAATGAAAAACTGTTTTTT.

The chain joins TRBV5-1 to TRBJ2-6, with D possibly matching TRBD1 (5 bases). This CDR3 has 14 amino acids. V dropped 2 bases and J dropped 2 bases, with 5 bases sitting between them. Germline V CDR1 and CDR2: SGHRS, YFSETQ. CDR3 coding DNA: TGCGCCAGCAGCTTCAGGGCTGGGGCCAACGTCCTGACTTTC. Translated, it gives CASSFRAGANVLTF.

The CDR3 loop is CATSRSASDSYEQYF. CDR3 nucleotide sequence: TGTGCCACCAGCAGATCGGCTAGCGACTCCTACGAGCAGTACTTC. The genes are TRBV15 and TRBJ2-7, with D possibly matching TRBD2 (6 bases). V was clipped by 2 bases and J by 0 bases, with 11 bases between them. The germline V gene has CDR1 LNHNV and CDR2 YYDKDF (reference sequence). This CDR3 is 15 amino acids long.

This clone was recorded a few times. This rearrangement joins TRBV13 to TRBJ1-1; D remains ambiguous. CDR1 and CDR2 from the germline V gene are PRHDT and FYEKMQ (reference sequence). V was trimmed by 0 bases and J by 1 base, leaving 6 bases between them. This CDR3 has 14 residues. The CDR3 protein is CASSLGFRNTEAFF. The CDR3 nucleotides are TGTGCCAGCAGCTTAGGGTTTCGGAACACTGAAGCTTTCTTT.

The gene calls are TRBV10-3 and TRBJ2-7; 9 positions agree with TRBD1. The CDR3 has 13 residues. Germline V gives CDR1 ENHRY, CDR2 SYGVKD. V was clipped by 6 bases and J by 7 bases; unmatched bases: 7. The CDR3 region has the DNA TGTGCCATCAGCCGGGACAGGGCTGGGGAGCAGTACTTC. It specifies CAISRDRAGEQYF.